This T cell receptor (beta chain) comes out of a study of human T cells and chemical hapten exposure. Across the whole study: The patient population, which was mostly female, had alopecia areata, totalis or universalis.

CDR3 length: 17 residues. CDR1 SGDLS and CDR2 YYNGEE come from the germline V gene. This clonotype was observed a single time. Its target is unknown. This may be a read error, as it is one base from a much larger clone. TCRdb fed the RACE reads into MiXCR, producing one record per CDR3 protein. This table holds about 110,000 distinct CDR3 sequences, 9.2% found once. Regarding time point: patch test 2, 6 weeks after DPC sensitization. Treatment here: therapeutic diphenylcyclopropenone sensitization with weekly scalp DPC. Study findings and constraints: No change in TCRs above 1 in 1000 frequency was produced by DPC sensitization. More PT1 expanded TCRs went with higher patch test scores.

The V gene is TRBV9, the J gene TRBJ1-6, with D possibly TRBD1 on 5 matching bases. Specimen: whole blood, collected in connection with sensitization to the hapten diphenylcyclopropenone (DPC). The sequence came from a woman aged 40 to 50 with alopecia areata. Some clones in this sample may be carry-over from other donors' samples. The CDR3 sequence is CDSSTRVPGLTNSPLHF. CDR3 nucleotides: TGTGACAGCAGCACCCGCGTTCCGGGACTGACTAATTCACCCCTCCACTTT.